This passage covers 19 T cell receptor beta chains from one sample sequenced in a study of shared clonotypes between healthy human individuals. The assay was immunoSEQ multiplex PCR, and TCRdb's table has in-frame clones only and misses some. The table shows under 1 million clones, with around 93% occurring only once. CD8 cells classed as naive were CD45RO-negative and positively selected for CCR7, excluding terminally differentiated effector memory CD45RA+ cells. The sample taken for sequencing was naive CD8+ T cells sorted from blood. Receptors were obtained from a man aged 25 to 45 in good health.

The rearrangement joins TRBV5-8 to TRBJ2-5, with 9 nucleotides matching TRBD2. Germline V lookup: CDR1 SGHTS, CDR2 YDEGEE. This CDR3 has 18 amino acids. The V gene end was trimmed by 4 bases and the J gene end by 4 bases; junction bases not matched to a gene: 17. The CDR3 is CASSPPPSGRRSGETQYF. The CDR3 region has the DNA TGTGCCAGCAGCCCCCCTCCCAGCGGGAGGCGTTCGGGAGAGACCCAGTACTTC.

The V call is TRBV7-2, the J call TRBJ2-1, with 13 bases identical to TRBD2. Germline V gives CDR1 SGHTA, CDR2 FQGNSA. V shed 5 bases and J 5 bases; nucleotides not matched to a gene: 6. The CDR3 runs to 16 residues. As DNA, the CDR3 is TGTGCCAGCAGCAGAGGGACTAGCGGGATCAACAATGAGCAGTTCTTC. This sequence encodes CASSRGTSGINNEQFF.

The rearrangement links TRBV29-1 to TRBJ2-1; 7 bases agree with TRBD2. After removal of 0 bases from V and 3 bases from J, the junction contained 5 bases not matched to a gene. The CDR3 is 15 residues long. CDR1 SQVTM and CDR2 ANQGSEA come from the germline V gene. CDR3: CSVEDGLADYNEQFF. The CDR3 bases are TGCAGCGTTGAAGATGGGCTAGCGGACTACAATGAGCAGTTCTTC.

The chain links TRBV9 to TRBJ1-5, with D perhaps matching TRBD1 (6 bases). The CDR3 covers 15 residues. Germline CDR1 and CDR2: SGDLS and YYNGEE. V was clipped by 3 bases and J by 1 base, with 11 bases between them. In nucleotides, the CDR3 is TGTGCCAGCAGCGACAGGGAATCAAGCAATCAGCCCCAGCATTTT. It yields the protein CASSDRESSNQPQHF.

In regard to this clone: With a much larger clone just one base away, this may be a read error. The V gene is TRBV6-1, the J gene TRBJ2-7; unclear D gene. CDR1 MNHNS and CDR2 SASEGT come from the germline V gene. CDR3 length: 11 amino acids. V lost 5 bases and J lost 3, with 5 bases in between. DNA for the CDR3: TGTGCCAGCAGTCACCACTACGAGCAGTACTTC. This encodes CASSHHYEQYF.

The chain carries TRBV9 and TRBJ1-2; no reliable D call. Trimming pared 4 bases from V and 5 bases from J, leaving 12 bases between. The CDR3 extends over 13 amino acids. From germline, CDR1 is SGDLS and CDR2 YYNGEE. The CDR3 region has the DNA TGTGCCAGCAGCTCTGACCAAGGGTATGGCTACACCTTC. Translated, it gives CASSSDQGYGYTF. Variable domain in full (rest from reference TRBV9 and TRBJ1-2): DSGVTQTPKHLITATGQRVTLRCSPRSGDLSVYWYQQSLDQGLQFLIQYYNGEERAKGNILERFSAQQFPDLHSELNLSSLELGDSALYFCASSSDQGYGYTFGSGTRLTVV.

The CDR3 DNA reads TGTGCCTGGAGTGCGGATACGGGACAGTCCTACGAGCAGTACTTC. As protein: CAWSADTGQSYEQYF. The chain employs TRBV30 and TRBJ2-7; 7 positions match TRBD1. The CDR3 has 15 amino acids. The ends lost 1 base at V and 1 base at J; junction bases unmatched: 7. In germline, CDR1 is GTSNPN, CDR2 SVGIG (reference sequence).

CDR3 sequence reads: CASSYSQTNTGELFF. The DNA of the CDR3 is TGTGCCAGCAGCTACAGCCAAACGAACACCGGGGAGCTGTTTTTT. This rearrangement joins TRBV6-5 to TRBJ2-2; D remains unclear. The CDR3 is 15 residues long. Between the trimmed V and J ends, which lost 6 bases and 0 bases, there was a span of 11 bases. CDR1 MNHEY and CDR2 SVGAGI come from the germline V gene.

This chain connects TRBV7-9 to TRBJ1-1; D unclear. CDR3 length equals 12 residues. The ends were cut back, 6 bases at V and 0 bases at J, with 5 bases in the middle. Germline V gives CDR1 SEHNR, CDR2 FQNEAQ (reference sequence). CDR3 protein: CASRYMNTEAFF. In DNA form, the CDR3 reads TGTGCCAGCAGGTACATGAACACTGAAGCTTTCTTT.

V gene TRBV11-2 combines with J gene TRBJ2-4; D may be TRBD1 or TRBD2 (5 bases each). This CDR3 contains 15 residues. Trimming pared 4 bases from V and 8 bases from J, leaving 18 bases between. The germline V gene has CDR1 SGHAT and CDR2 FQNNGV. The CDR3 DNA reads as TGTGCCAGCAGCTCGCCGGATGAGGGGCGATACATTCAGTACTTC. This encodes CASSSPDEGRYIQYF.

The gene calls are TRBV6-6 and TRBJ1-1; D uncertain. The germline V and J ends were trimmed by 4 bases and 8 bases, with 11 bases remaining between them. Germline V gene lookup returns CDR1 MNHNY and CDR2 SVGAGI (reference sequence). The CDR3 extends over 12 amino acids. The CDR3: CASSFTGPEAFF. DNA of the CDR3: TGTGCCAGCAGTTTTACGGGCCCCGAAGCTTTCTTT.

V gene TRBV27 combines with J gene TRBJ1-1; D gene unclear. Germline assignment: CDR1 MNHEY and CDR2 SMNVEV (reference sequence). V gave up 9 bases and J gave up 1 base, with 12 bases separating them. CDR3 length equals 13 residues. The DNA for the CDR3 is TGTGCCAGTACGGACGGACCGAACACTGAAGCTTTCTTT. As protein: CASTDGPNTEAFF.

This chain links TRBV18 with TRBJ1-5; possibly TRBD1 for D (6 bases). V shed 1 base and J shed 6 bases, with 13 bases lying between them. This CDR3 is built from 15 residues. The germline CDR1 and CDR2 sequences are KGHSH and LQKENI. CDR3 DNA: TGTGCCAGCTCACCACTCGGGGGCGGGGGTCAGCCCCAGCATTTT. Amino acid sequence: CASSPLGGGGQPQHF.

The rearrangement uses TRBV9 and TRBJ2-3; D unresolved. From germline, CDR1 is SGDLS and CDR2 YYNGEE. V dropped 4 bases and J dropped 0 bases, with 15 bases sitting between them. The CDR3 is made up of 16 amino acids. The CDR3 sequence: CASSSKPKVSTDTQYF. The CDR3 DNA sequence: TGTGCCAGCAGCTCGAAGCCAAAGGTTAGCACAGATACGCAGTATTTT.

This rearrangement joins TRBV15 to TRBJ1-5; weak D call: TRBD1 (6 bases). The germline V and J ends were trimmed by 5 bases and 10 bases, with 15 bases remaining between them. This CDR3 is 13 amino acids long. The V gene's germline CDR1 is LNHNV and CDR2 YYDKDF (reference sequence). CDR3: CATSPNRVDPQHF. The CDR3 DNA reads TGTGCCACCAGCCCCAACAGGGTAGATCCCCAGCATTTT.

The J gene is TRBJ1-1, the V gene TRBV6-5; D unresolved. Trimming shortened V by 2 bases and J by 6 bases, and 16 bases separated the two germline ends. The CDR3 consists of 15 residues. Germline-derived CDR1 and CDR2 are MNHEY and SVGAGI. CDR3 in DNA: TGTGCCAGCAGTTACGGGCCAGGAGAGTCGGCTGAAGCTTTCTTT. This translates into CASSYGPGESAEAFF.

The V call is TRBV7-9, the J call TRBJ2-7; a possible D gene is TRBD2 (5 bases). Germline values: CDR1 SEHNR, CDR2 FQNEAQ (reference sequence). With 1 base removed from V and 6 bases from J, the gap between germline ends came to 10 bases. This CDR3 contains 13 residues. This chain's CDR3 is CASSLDGVAEQYF. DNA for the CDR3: TGTGCCAGCAGCTTAGACGGGGTAGCCGAGCAGTACTTC.

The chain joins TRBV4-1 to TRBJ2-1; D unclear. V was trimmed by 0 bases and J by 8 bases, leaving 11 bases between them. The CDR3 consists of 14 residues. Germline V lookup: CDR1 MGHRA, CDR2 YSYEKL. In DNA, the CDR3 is TGCGCCAGCAGCCAAGACGAGAAAACCTATGAGCAGTTCTTC. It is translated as CASSQDEKTYEQFF.

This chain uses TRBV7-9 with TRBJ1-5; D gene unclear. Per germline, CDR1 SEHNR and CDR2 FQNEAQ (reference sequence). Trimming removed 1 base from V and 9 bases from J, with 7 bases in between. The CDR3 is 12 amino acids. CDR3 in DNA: TGTGCCAGCAGCTTAGGTATAGGGCCCCAGCATTTT. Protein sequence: CASSLGIGPQHF.